The rows below give T cell receptor beta chains drawn from one sample of a study of immune characterization of retroperitoneal liposarcoma. In TCRdb, the PCR reads were re-called with MiXCR into one record per CDR3 protein. Of about 10,000 distinct CDR3 sequences listed, approximately 30% are singletons. The sequenced sample was tumor tissue. The receptor set was obtained from a male donor with retroperitoneal liposarcoma. Each CDR3 is given with its conserved first and last residue. D genes are given only for firm matches.

j_gene,d_gene,v_gene,CDR3aa
NA,NA,TRBV11-2,CASSLGLGRETQYF
NA,TRBD2,TRBV6-1,CASRTSPYNEQYF
TRBJ2-1,TRBD2,TRBV4-1,CASSQEGLGGNEQFF
TRBJ2-3,NA,TRBV6-5,CASSYDSTDTQYF
NA,NA,TRBV10-3,CAIRASTDNEQYF
TRBJ2-7,TRBD2,TRBV11-3,CASSIPGGNYEQYF
NA,TRBD1,TRBV6-5,CASSYAATGNPYEQYF
TRBJ1-5,NA,TRBV7-9,CASSSGLYSNQPQHF
NA,TRBD1,TRBV11-2,CASSLVVGTGNLEQYF
TRBJ1-2,TRBD1,TRBV6-1,CASRPTGARYGYTF
TRBJ2-4,NA,TRBV7-7,CASSPDSLSYNEQYF
TRBJ2-1,TRBD1,TRBV6-1,CASSYYRGGGYNEQFF
TRBJ1-5,NA,TRBV6-2/TRBV6-3,CASSEPTEYSNQPQHF
NA,NA,TRBV27,CASSPGRYNEQYF
TRBJ2-5,NA,TRBV25-1,CASARTNEQYF
NA,NA,TRBV11-1,CASSLVIGHYEQYF
NA,NA,TRBV6-2/TRBV6-3,CASTSRETQYF
NA,NA,TRBV7-2,CASNSRWVSYNEQYF
NA,TRBD2,TRBV12-3/TRBV12-4,CASSHLAGGYEQYF
TRBJ2-1,NA,TRBV7-3,CASSLTDRNEQFF
TRBJ2-5,TRBD2,TRBV27,CASSIIPPGLAGDTQETQYF
TRBJ2-1,NA,TRBV11-2,CASSFWQNYEQFF
TRBJ2-2,TRBD1,TRBV7-8,CASSLGAGGAGTGELFF
TRBJ1-1,NA,TRBV6-1,CASRDNRAANTEAFF
NA,NA,TRBV6-1,CASAEGSSYEQYF
TRBJ2-1,TRBD2,TRBV11-3,CASSLVGGSRYEQFF
NA,NA,TRBV12-3/TRBV12-4,CASSLQGGYYEQYF
TRBJ2-5,TRBD1,TRBV6-1,CASSNTGGADGEQYF
NA,TRBD1,TRBV6-1,CASSERMLGQGVNNEQYF
TRBJ2-1,NA,TRBV6-1,CASSVGLEGYNEQFF
TRBJ2-5,NA,TRBV7-2,CASSFQVGETQYF
TRBJ2-1,TRBD1,TRBV12-3/TRBV12-4,CASSFRTGGPEQFF
NA,TRBD2,TRBV6-6,CASSYSSGGAYEQYF
TRBJ2-3,TRBD1,TRBV11-2,CASSLQGAVAGTQYF
TRBJ2-1,NA,TRBV11-3,CASSLGHQGSNEQFF
TRBJ2-1,NA,TRBV7-2,CASSLDTGFYNEQFF
TRBJ2-1,NA,TRBV12-3/TRBV12-4,CASSFNTGSSEAPQSYNEQFF
TRBJ2-1,TRBD1,TRBV6-5,CASSYSTGGPYEQFF
TRBJ1-6,TRBD1,TRBV6-1,CASGQGSSNSPLHF
TRBJ1-2,NA,TRBV24-1,CATSTRDEGLWGYTF
NA,NA,TRBV11-3,CASSLVQGLFNNEQFF
TRBJ2-1,NA,TRBV6-6,CASSYSRGTEQFF
TRBJ2-1,NA,TRBV6-6,CASTDLGGGARGYEQFF
TRBJ1-1,NA,TRBV6-2/TRBV6-3,CASRVGGTEAFF
TRBJ1-2,NA,TRBV12-3/TRBV12-4,CASSPTPGSGSRDQNYGYTF
TRBJ2-3,NA,TRBV10-1,CASTGDRDADTQYF
TRBJ1-6,TRBD1,TRBV12-3/TRBV12-4,CASRQRQGNNSPLHF
TRBJ2-6,NA,TRBV6-8,CASSYGQSHSGANVLTF
NA,TRBD2,TRBV6-6,CASSYSPTSGYNEQYF
TRBJ2-3,TRBD2,TRBV7-2,CASSLAGTIRGDTQYF
TRBJ2-1,NA,TRBV12-3/TRBV12-4,CASSFRGTATSEQFF
TRBJ1-5,NA,TRBV6-1,CASSEVAGTNQPQHF